Listed here are 19 T cell receptor beta chains from one sample, sequenced in a study of shared clonotypes between healthy human individuals. Assay: immunoSEQ multiplex PCR; the TCRdb copy retains only in-frame clones and omits some. Among fewer than 400,000 clones listed, about 74% were seen once. Sequenced: memory CD4+ T cells sorted from blood. Sample subset: CD45RA-negative fraction. These receptors all come from a man aged 30-40 years in good health.

The chain has TRBV11-2 and TRBJ2-2; 9 positions match TRBD2. V gave up 5 bases and J gave up 4 bases; unmatched junction bases: 2. CDR3 size: 14 residues. In germline, CDR1 is SGHAT, CDR2 FQNNGV. The CDR3 DNA is TGTGCCAGCAGCCCTAGCGGGACCACCGGGGAGCTGTTTTTT. This translates into CASSPSGTTGELFF.

The chain joins TRBV7-9 to TRBJ2-1; 10 bases agree with TRBD2. This CDR3 spans 16 amino acids. Germline assignment: CDR1 SEHNR and CDR2 FQNEAQ (reference sequence). V was clipped by 2 bases and J by 7 bases; unmatched bases: 8. The CDR3 loop is CASSLILAGFPNEQFF. CDR3 DNA: TGTGCCAGCAGCTTAATACTAGCGGGGTTCCCTAATGAGCAGTTCTTC.

The chain links TRBV6-6 to TRBJ2-2; 11 bases map to TRBD2. The CDR3 totals 15 residues. V was pared by 6 bases and J by 7 bases, with 7 bases of the junction left unmatched. Germline V gene data show CDR1 as MNHNY and CDR2 as SVGAGI (reference sequence). CDR3 DNA sequence: TGTGCCAGCAGACCGGGACTAGCGGCCGGCGGGGAGCTGTTTTTT. As protein: CASRPGLAAGGELFF.

The V call is TRBV7-3, the J call TRBJ1-1; D perhaps matches TRBD1 (6 bases). CDR1 and CDR2 (germline): SGHTA, FQGTGA. V dropped 5 bases and J dropped 8 bases, with 18 bases sitting between them. This CDR3 has 14 amino acids. CDR3 sequence reads: CASSPGRGKREAFF. The CDR3 DNA reads as TGTGCCAGCAGCCCAGGCAGGGGTAAAAGAGAAGCTTTCTTT.

The rearrangement links TRBV27 to TRBJ1-5; possibly TRBD1 for D (5 bases). CDR3 size: 14 residues. Germline CDR1 and CDR2: MNHEY and SMNVEV (reference sequence). Trimming shortened V by 3 bases and J by 1 base, and 7 bases separated the two germline ends. The CDR3 DNA sequence: TGTGCCAGCAGTTTTGGGGGGAGCAATCAGCCCCAGCATTTT. It specifies CASSFGGSNQPQHF.

The V and J genes are TRBV6-1 and TRBJ1-4, with D perhaps matching TRBD1 (5 bases). V lost 7 bases, J lost 2 bases, and 11 bases lay in between. Germline lookup yields CDR1 MNHNS and CDR2 SASEGT. This CDR3 region has 14 residues. The CDR3 here is CASTPGGTNEKLFF. DNA of the CDR3: TGTGCCAGCACGCCGGGGGGGACTAATGAAAAACTGTTTTTT.

The chain joins TRBV7-2 to TRBJ2-1; D not resolved. The V and J ends lost 6 bases and 10 bases respectively, with 16 bases between them. The length of the CDR3 is 13 residues. Per the germline V gene, CDR1 is SGHTA and CDR2 is FQGNSA. CDR3 nucleotide sequence: TGTGCCAGCAGTCCGGGTCCCAAGGGCGAGCAGTTCTTC. This encodes CASSPGPKGEQFF.

V is TRBV2 and J is TRBJ2-1, with 11 positions matching TRBD2. CDR3 length: 13 amino acids. Germline V gives CDR1 SNHLY, CDR2 FYNNEI. J gave up 9 bases and V 6 bases, and 4 bases lay outside the gene matches. CDR3 amino acids: CASSRLAGSEQFF. For the CDR3, the DNA is TGTGCCAGCAGCAGACTAGCGGGAAGTGAGCAGTTCTTC.

A note on this clone: This sample includes further DNA sequences coding for the same CDR3. The chain carries TRBV7-3 and TRBJ2-1; D is undetermined. In germline, CDR1 is SGHTA, CDR2 FQGTGA. Trimming pared 3 bases from V and 0 bases from J, leaving 6 bases between. The CDR3 has 14 amino acids. The CDR3 sequence is CASSLASSYNEQFF. The CDR3 region has the DNA TGTGCCAGCAGCTTGGCTAGCTCCTACAATGAGCAGTTCTTC.

This clone has at least ten counts. The chain is built from TRBV6-1 and TRBJ2-1; no definite D call. The length of the CDR3 is 14 residues. Germline assignment: CDR1 MNHNS and CDR2 SASEGT. V was trimmed by 1 base and J by 6 bases, leaving 10 bases between them. The CDR3 bases are TGTGCCAGCAGTGAAGGTATGGTAGTCAATGAGCAGTTCTTC. Its translation: CASSEGMVVNEQFF.

The chain combines TRBV30 with TRBJ1-2, with D uncertain. Trimming shortened V by 8 bases and J by 4 bases, and 14 bases separated the two germline ends. The CDR3 consists of 12 residues. The germline gives CDR1 GTSNPN, CDR2 SVGIG (reference sequence). CDR3 sequence (DNA): TGTGCCGGCGGACGCCTGGGCTATGGCTACACCTTC. Amino acid sequence: CAGGRLGYGYTF.

The chain uses TRBV2 and TRBJ2-7; TRBD2 aligns across 8 bases. V shed 4 bases and J 6 bases; nucleotides not matched to a gene: 5. Germline V lookup: CDR1 SNHLY, CDR2 FYNNEI. This CDR3 has 13 amino acids. CDR3: CASSVGTRAEQYF. The CDR3 coding sequence is TGTGCCAGCAGTGTAGGGACTAGGGCCGAGCAGTACTTC.

This clone was counted once. V usage is TRBV6-1 and J usage is TRBJ2-3; D remains unclear. The CDR3 is made up of 15 amino acids. V dropped 7 bases and J dropped 3 bases, with 17 bases sitting between them. Germline CDR1 is MNHNS and CDR2 is SASEGT. This chain's CDR3 is CASTPTVVGTDTQYF. For the CDR3, the DNA is TGTGCCAGCACGCCTACTGTGGTTGGTACAGATACGCAGTATTTT.

This chain links TRBV10-1 with TRBJ2-1; D may be TRBD1 (6 bases). CDR3 length equals 14 residues. Germline V gene sequence: CDR1 WNHNN, CDR2 SYGVQD (reference sequence). Trimming stripped 4 bases from V and 5 bases from J, with 12 bases between. The CDR3 DNA reads as TGCGCCAGCAGTGGCCAGGGGATGAACAATGAGCAGTTCTTC. Amino acid sequence: CASSGQGMNNEQFF.

This clone was detected only a few times. The rearrangement links TRBV5-8 to TRBJ1-5, with unresolved D. The germline CDR1 and CDR2 sequences are SGHTS and YDEGEE. The V and J ends lost 1 base and 0 bases respectively, with 5 bases between them. The CDR3 runs to 14 residues. CDR3 amino acids: CASSLLHSNQPQHF. DNA for the CDR3: TGTGCCAGCAGCTTGTTACATAGCAATCAGCCCCAGCATTTT.

The J gene is TRBJ2-1, the V gene TRBV5-1, with 10 bases identical to TRBD2. This CDR3 is built from 18 residues. V dropped 4 bases and J dropped 1; count of bases not matched to a gene: 11. The germline V gene has CDR1 SGHRS and CDR2 YFSETQ. Written as DNA, the CDR3 is TGCGCCAGCAGCGGGGGGAGCGGGAGGGCTATTTCCTACAATGAGCAGTTCTTC. Translation: CASSGGSGRAISYNEQFF.

The chain carries TRBV18 and TRBJ2-2, with D hard to call. CDR1 and CDR2 from the germline V gene are KGHSH and LQKENI. The CDR3 length is 16 residues. Trimming took off 1 base at V and 4 bases at J, with 13 bases between the two ends. CDR3 sequence reads: CASSPLPPTTTGELFF. DNA of the CDR3: TGTGCCAGCTCACCACTACCACCCACGACCACCGGGGAGCTGTTTTTT.

J is TRBJ1-5 and V is TRBV5-6; the match to TRBD1 covers 12 bases. This CDR3 has 17 residues. Germline V gives CDR1 SGHDT, CDR2 YYEEEE. After removal of 4 bases from V and 6 bases from J, the junction contained 11 bases not matched to a gene. As DNA, the CDR3 is TGTGCCAGCAGCGTGGGGACAGGGGGCTCTAGGACTCAGCCCCAGCATTTT. Amino acid sequence: CASSVGTGGSRTQPQHF.

This clone was seen a handful of times. V gene TRBV14 combines with J gene TRBJ2-3; TRBD1 might be the D (5 bases). CDR3 length: 14 amino acids. The V gene lost 6 bases and the J gene lost 0 bases, with 10 bases spanning the gap. From germline, CDR1 is SGHDN and CDR2 FVKESK. The CDR3 loop is CASSPYRSTDTQYF. The CDR3 nucleotides read TGTGCCAGCAGTCCGTACAGGAGCACAGATACGCAGTATTTT. Full variable domain (outside the CDR3, taken from reference TRBV14 and TRBJ2-3): EAGVTQFPSHSVIEKGQTVTLRCDPISGHDNLYWYRRVMGKEIKFLLHFVKESKQDESGMPNNRFLAERTGGTYSTLKVQPAELEDSGVYFCASSPYRSTDTQYFGPGTRLTVL.